The 25 T cell receptor beta chains listed next were all sequenced from one sample in a study of T cells after yellow fever vaccination. From the 5' RACE reads, TCRdb called clonotypes with MiXCR, one entry per CDR3 protein. The sample includes just under 600,000 distinct CDR3 sequences, 13% of them seen just once. The input for sequencing was PBMCs, taken on the day of the yellow fever booster vaccination. The receptor set was obtained from a man aged 30-40 years who received the YFV17D yellow fever vaccine.

This clonotype was detected a few times. The chain uses TRBV7-9 and TRBJ2-2, with TRBD2 matching 8 bases. The CDR3 is 15 amino acids. The germline V gene encodes CDR1 SEHNR and CDR2 FQNEAQ (reference sequence). V gave up 3 bases and J gave up 1 base; unmatched junction bases: 1. CDR3 loop: CASSFSGRNTGELFF. The CDR3 DNA reads as TGTGCCAGCAGCTTCAGCGGGAGGAACACCGGGGAGCTGTTTTTT.

The count of this clonotype is one. The chain joins TRBV5-5 to TRBJ2-1; TRBD1 matches at 7 bases. Trimming cost V 4 bases and J 6 bases; bases outside gene matches: 10. CDR3 length: 15 amino acids. The V gene's germline CDR1 is SGHKS and CDR2 YYEKEE (reference sequence). CDR3 in amino acids: CASSGRQGMGNEQFF. In nucleotides, the CDR3 is TGTGCCAGCAGCGGGAGACAGGGTATGGGCAATGAGCAGTTCTTC.

V gene TRBV12-3 or TRBV12-4 combines with J gene TRBJ2-5, with 7 nucleotides matching TRBD2. The CDR3 sequence is 15 residues long. Trimming cost V 5 bases and J 0 bases; bases outside gene matches: 6. CDR3 residues: CASSKAGPYQETQYF. In DNA, the CDR3 is TGTGCCAGCAGTAAAGCGGGACCGTACCAAGAGACCCAGTACTTC.

The gene calls are TRBV29-1 and TRBJ2-2; 7 bases are a match to TRBD1. CDR3 length equals 15 residues. The J segment lost 0 bases and the V segment lost 7 bases, leaving 8 bases of the junction unmatched. Germline V gives CDR1 SQVTM, CDR2 ANQGSEA. In DNA, the CDR3 is TGCAGCGCCAAGACAGGGATCTCGAACACCGGGGAGCTGTTTTTT. The encoded protein is CSAKTGISNTGELFF.

This clonotype was counted a few times. The gene calls are TRBV6-2 or TRBV6-3 and TRBJ2-1, with D maybe TRBD2 (6 bases). The V end lost 6 bases, the J end lost 2 bases, and 14 bases lay between the germline ends. The germline V gene encodes CDR1 MNHEY and CDR2 SVGEGT. The CDR3 covers 15 residues. The CDR3 region has the DNA TGTGCCAGCAGACCTCAGCAGCGGGCCTACAATGAGCAGTTCTTC. Its translation is CASRPQQRAYNEQFF.

This clonotype has only a few counts. This chain links TRBV19 with TRBJ1-2; no firm D call. Germline lookup yields CDR1 LNHDA and CDR2 SQIVND (reference sequence). The CDR3 runs to 13 residues. V lost 4 bases and J 0 bases, leaving 6 bases between the germline ends. The chain's CDR3 is CASSRASNYGYTF. DNA of the CDR3: TGTGCCAGTAGTAGGGCTTCTAACTATGGCTACACCTTC.

This clonotype was detected a few times. Written as DNA, the CDR3 is TGTGCCAGCAGTTTCAGGGTTGGCAATCAGCCCCAGCATTTT. Encoded protein: CASSFRVGNQPQHF. This chain links TRBV27 with TRBJ1-5; tentative D call: TRBD1 (5 bases). The CDR3 loop spans 14 amino acids. Germline V lookup: CDR1 MNHEY, CDR2 SMNVEV (reference sequence). Trimming removed 3 bases at V and 2 bases at J, with 8 bases between.

The rearrangement uses TRBV12-3 or TRBV12-4 and TRBJ2-7, with 7 bases aligning to TRBD1. The CDR3 extends over 14 amino acids. V lost 1 base, J lost 6 bases, and 6 bases stayed unmatched. CDR3 sequence reads: CASSLVQGHSEQYF. The CDR3 DNA reads TGTGCCAGCAGTTTAGTACAGGGGCATAGCGAGCAGTACTTC.

This clonotype has only a few counts. The CDR3 protein is CSARAGETQYF. The CDR3 DNA sequence: TGCAGTGCTAGAGCAGGAGAGACCCAGTACTTC. This chain joins TRBV20-1 and TRBJ2-5; D gene uncertain. The CDR3 has 11 amino acids. The V and J ends lost 1 base and 4 bases respectively, with 4 bases between them. From germline, CDR1 is DFQATT and CDR2 SNEGSKA (reference sequence).

The chain recombines TRBV6-1 with TRBJ2-2, with D perhaps assigned TRBD1 or TRBD2 (5 bases each). The CDR3 covers 16 residues. Germline V lookup: CDR1 MNHNS, CDR2 SASEGT. The V end lost 4 bases, the J end lost 4 bases, and 16 bases lay between the germline ends. CDR3 amino acids: CASSASGWETTGELFF. The CDR3 DNA follows: TGTGCCAGCAGTGCCTCAGGGTGGGAGACCACCGGGGAGCTGTTTTTT.

CDR3: CASRSGVQETQYF. The DNA for the CDR3 is TGTGCCAGCAGGTCAGGGGTCCAAGAGACCCAGTACTTC. The gene calls are TRBV19 and TRBJ2-5; perhaps TRBD1 as D (6 bases). CDR1 LNHDA and CDR2 SQIVND come from the germline V gene (reference sequence). Trimming took 9 bases from V and 1 from J, leaving 12 bases between them. The CDR3 length is 13 residues.

This clonotype occurred a few times. The rearrangement uses TRBV7-8 and TRBJ2-7; D gene ambiguous. CDR1 SGHVS and CDR2 FQNEAQ come from the germline V gene. The length of the CDR3 is 15 residues. The ends were cut back, 1 base at V and 3 bases at J, with 13 bases in the middle. The CDR3 DNA reads TGTGCCAGCAGCTTAGAAACGGGTCAGCACTACGAGCAGTACTTC. Translated, it gives CASSLETGQHYEQYF.

This chain connects TRBV7-2 to TRBJ1-1, with TRBD1 as a possible D gene (6 bases). Germline V CDR1 and CDR2: SGHTA, FQGNSA. V dropped 5 bases and J dropped 5 bases, with 18 bases sitting between them. This CDR3 is 15 amino acids long. The CDR3 DNA is TGTGCCAGCAGCCTAACCCGGGACATATATACTGAAGCTTTCTTT. This codes for CASSLTRDIYTEAFF.

The chain has TRBV4-3 and TRBJ2-7; no definite D call. Trimming shortened V by 4 bases and J by 6 bases, and 13 bases separated the two germline ends. There are 13 residues in the CDR3. Germline CDR1 and CDR2: LGHNA and YSLEER. The CDR3 loop reads CASSLGFGREQYF. Here the CDR3 DNA reads TGCGCCAGCAGCCTCGGGTTTGGGCGCGAGCAGTACTTC.

Only a few counts were recorded for this clonotype. V gene TRBV5-1 combines with J gene TRBJ1-4; D may be TRBD1 (5 bases). Deletions cut 3 bases from V and 8 bases from J, with 11 bases between. The CDR3 extends over 13 amino acids. Per germline, CDR1 SGHRS and CDR2 YFSETQ. CDR3 bases: TGCGCCAGCAGCTCGATAGGGGTCGAAAAACTGTTTTTT. This codes for CASSSIGVEKLFF.

This sequence joins TRBV28 and TRBJ2-3, with TRBD1 matching 9 bases. V lost 6 bases and J lost 6; bases outside the gene matches: 10. Germline V lookup: CDR1 MDHEN, CDR2 SYDVKM. CDR3 length equals 15 residues. The CDR3 DNA reads as TGTGCCAGCAGCGGCGGGACAGGGTGGTCGGATACGCAGTATTTT. Translated, it gives CASSGGTGWSDTQYF.

This sequence joins TRBV11-2 and TRBJ2-2, with a tentative D call TRBD1 (5 bases). The V end lost 4 bases, the J end lost 4 bases, and 13 bases lay between the germline ends. This CDR3 is 15 amino acids long. Germline CDR1 reads SGHAT; CDR2 reads FQNNGV. The CDR3: CASSSAGPSTGELFF. In DNA, the CDR3 is TGTGCCAGCAGCTCCGCAGGGCCGAGCACCGGGGAGCTGTTTTTT.

This clonotype has more than one count but fewer than ten. The chain joins TRBV18 to TRBJ2-7; D remains unclear. The CDR3 totals 14 residues. With 2 bases removed from V and 4 bases from J, the gap between germline ends came to 12 bases. Germline CDR1 KGHSH, CDR2 LQKENI. For the CDR3, the DNA is TGTGCCAGCTCACCAACTTTGGAACGGTACGAGCAGTACTTC. Its translation: CASSPTLERYEQYF.

This clonotype was seen a few times. The chain combines TRBV7-2 with TRBJ2-3; the match to TRBD1 covers 8 bases. The CDR3 length is 15 residues. V gave up 5 bases and J gave up 4 bases; unmatched junction bases: 8. CDR1 is SGHTA, CDR2 FQGNSA, per germline. The CDR3 is CASSPGQGGSDTQYF. In DNA form, the CDR3 reads TGTGCCAGCAGCCCCGGACAGGGTGGGTCAGATACGCAGTATTTT. The variable domain in full, completed from reference TRBV7-2 and TRBJ2-3, reads GAGVSQSPSNKVTEKGKDVELRCDPISGHTALYWYRQSLGQGLEFLIYFQGNSAPDKSGLPSDRFSAERTGGSVSTLTIQRTQQEDSAVYLCASSPGQGGSDTQYFGPGTRLTVL.

This clonotype was recorded a few times. The chain recombines TRBV9 with TRBJ2-1; no definite D call. This CDR3 is built from 15 residues. Germline V gives CDR1 SGDLS, CDR2 YYNGEE. V was shortened by 4 bases and J by 7 bases, with 18 bases between the two germline ends. This CDR3 is CASSLRSNTKNEQFF. CDR3 bases: TGTGCCAGCAGCCTCAGAAGTAACACGAAAAATGAGCAGTTCTTC.

J is TRBJ2-5 and V is TRBV11-2; maybe TRBD2 (6 bases). The CDR3 has 15 residues. Trimming cost V 1 base and J 5 bases, with 14 bases left between them. The V gene's germline CDR1 is SGHAT and CDR2 FQNNGV. CDR3 sequence (DNA): TGTGCCAGCAGCTTAGGACCGGGGCTAGCGGAGACCCAGTACTTC. Its translation is CASSLGPGLAETQYF. Full variable domain (outside the CDR3, taken from reference TRBV11-2 and TRBJ2-5): EAGVAQSPRYKIIEKRQSVAFWCNPISGHATLYWYQQILGQGPKLLIQFQNNGVVDDSQLPKDRFSAERLKGVDSTLKIQPAKLEDSAVYLCASSLGPGLAETQYFGPGTRLLVL.

This clonotype turned up a few times. The chain recombines TRBV12-3 or TRBV12-4 with TRBJ1-6; D not resolved. This CDR3 is 15 amino acids long. Trimming cost V 7 bases and J 5 bases, with 15 bases left between them. For the CDR3, the DNA is TGTGCCAGCAATATGGGAAAAGGCAATAATTCACCCCTCCACTTT. This encodes CASNMGKGNNSPLHF.

This clonotype was counted between two and nine times. This sequence joins TRBV27 and TRBJ1-1, with D possibly TRBD1 on 6 matching bases. CDR3 length: 15 residues. Germline V lookup: CDR1 MNHEY, CDR2 SMNVEV (reference sequence). The ends were cut back, 6 bases at V and 0 bases at J, with 14 bases in the middle. The DNA of the CDR3 is TGTGCCAGCAGCCCGATAGGGGGGATGAACACTGAAGCTTTCTTT. It codes for CASSPIGGMNTEAFF.

The chain is built from TRBV9 and TRBJ2-2, with TRBD2 matching over 9 bases. Germline CDR1 and CDR2: SGDLS and YYNGEE. This CDR3 comprises 16 residues. Trimming at V came to 2 bases and at J to 5 bases, leaving 7 bases not matched to a gene. The CDR3 DNA reads as TGTGCCAGCAGCGTCGTAGCGGGAGTGGGTACCGGGGAGCTGTTTTTT. Residues: CASSVVAGVGTGELFF.

This rearrangement joins TRBV28 to TRBJ2-3, with D perhaps matching TRBD1 or TRBD2 (5 bases each). V lost 7 bases and J 4 bases, leaving 15 bases between the germline ends. CDR1 and CDR2 (germline): MDHEN, SYDVKM. The CDR3 covers 14 residues. CDR3 region: CASNGAPAADTQYF. The CDR3 DNA follows: TGTGCCAGCAACGGGGCCCCAGCCGCAGATACGCAGTATTTT. The entire variable domain, with the rest obtained from reference TRBV28 and TRBJ2-3, is as follows: DVKVTQSSRYLVKRTGEKVFLECVQDMDHENMFWYRQDPGLGLRLIYFSYDVKMKEKGDIPEGYSVSREKKERFSLILESASTNQTSMYLCASNGAPAADTQYFGPGTRLTVL.